Each of the 29 T cell receptor beta chains below was sequenced from the same sample in a study of blood T cell repertoires in COVID-19. TCRdb's table, derived via immunoSEQ multiplex PCR, lists solely in-frame clones and lacks some. The profile shows more than 65,000 clones, roughly 77% of them singletons. The sequencing input was peripheral blood. These receptors were obtained from a woman between 65 and 79 years old with acute or convalescent COVID-19.

This clone was picked up a small number of times. This chain uses TRBV11-2 with TRBJ2-4, with 12 positions matching TRBD1. V shed 5 bases, J shed 8 bases, and the junction held 7 bases outside the gene matches. From germline, CDR1 is SGHAT and CDR2 FQNNGV. This CDR3 contains 15 residues. The CDR3 region is CASSIPGQGAHIQYF. In DNA form, the CDR3 reads TGTGCCAGCAGCATCCCGGGACAGGGGGCGCACATTCAGTACTTC.

This clone was detected a few times. One junction end disagrees with the germline gene, perhaps due to a read error. The genes are TRBV11-2 and TRBJ2-7, with D possibly being TRBD1 (6 bases). CDR3 size: 11 residues. Germline V gene data show CDR1 as SGHAT and CDR2 as FQNNGV. CDR3: CASSLGPQGNF. DNA for the CDR3: TGTGCCAGCAGCTTAGGGCCCCAGGGGAACTTC.

The genes are TRBV19 and TRBJ2-5, with TRBD2 identical over 10 bases. Germline loops: CDR1 LNHDA, CDR2 SQIVND (reference sequence). The CDR3 totals 15 residues. V lost 6 bases and J lost 1; bases outside the gene matches: 5. The CDR3 here is CASSLAGGGQETQYF. The CDR3 region has the DNA TGTGCCAGTAGCTTAGCGGGGGGTGGCCAAGAGACCCAGTACTTC.

The rearrangement uses TRBV29-1 and TRBJ1-1; 11 nucleotides agree with TRBD1. The CDR3 has 13 residues. Germline V gene data show CDR1 as SQVTM and CDR2 as ANQGSEA. V shed 7 bases and J 1 base; nucleotides not matched to a gene: 2. The DNA for the CDR3 is TGCAGCGCCGGGACAGGGGGGAACACTGAAGCTTTCTTT. Translated, it gives CSAGTGGNTEAFF. The full variable domain, with the rest looked up from reference TRBV29-1 and TRBJ1-1, is SAVISQKPSRDICQRGTSLTIQCQVDSQVTMMFWYRQQPGQSLTLIATANQGSEATYESGFVIDKFPISRPNLTFSTLTVSNMSPEDSSIYLCSAGTGGNTEAFFGQGTRLTVV.

V usage is TRBV28 and J usage is TRBJ2-7, with 7 bases that match TRBD1. The J segment lost 4 bases and the V segment lost 2 bases, leaving 5 bases of the junction unmatched. Germline CDR1 reads MDHEN; CDR2 reads SYDVKM. CDR3 length: 14 residues. CDR3: CASSLDRVIYEQYF. In DNA form, the CDR3 reads TGTGCCAGCAGTTTAGACAGGGTAATATACGAGCAGTACTTC.

This chain uses TRBV7-2 with TRBJ2-7; 8 bases match TRBD2. CDR1 is SGHTA and CDR2 is FQGNSA in the germline V gene. Trimming cost V 0 bases and J 0 bases; bases outside gene matches: 13. The CDR3 spans 19 residues. DNA of the CDR3: TGTGCCAGCAGCTTAGCGGGCGGGAGGACTTTCACGAGCTCCTACGAGCAGTACTTC. Residues: CASSLAGGRTFTSSYEQYF. The whole variable domain, remainder taken from reference TRBV7-2 and TRBJ2-7, is GAGVSQSPSNKVTEKGKDVELRCDPISGHTALYWYRQSLGQGLEFLIYFQGNSAPDKSGLPSDRFSAERTGGSVSTLTIQRTQQEDSAVYLCASSLAGGRTFTSSYEQYFGPGTRLTVT.

This clone showed up just once. The chain couples TRBV5-4 to TRBJ2-7; 11 bases map to TRBD1. The J segment lost 2 bases and the V segment lost 0 bases, leaving 1 base of the junction unmatched. This CDR3 region has 15 residues. Germline-derived CDR1 and CDR2 are SGHNT and YYREEE (reference sequence). The CDR3 here is CASSLGGQGAYEQYF. The CDR3 region has the DNA TGTGCCAGCAGCTTGGGGGGACAGGGGGCCTACGAGCAGTACTTC.

This clone showed up just a few times. This sequence joins TRBV24-1 and TRBJ2-7; perhaps TRBD1 as D (6 bases). Germline-derived CDR1 and CDR2 are KGHDR and SFDVKD. This CDR3 is built from 14 residues. Trimming stripped 4 bases from V and 0 bases from J, with 9 bases between. CDR3 coding DNA: TGTGCCACCAGTGACGCAGGGGCCTCCTACGAGCAGTACTTC. This codes for CATSDAGASYEQYF.

This chain links TRBV18 with TRBJ2-5, with a tentative D call TRBD2 (5 bases). Germline lookup yields CDR1 KGHSH and CDR2 LQKENI. The V and J ends lost 6 bases and 4 bases respectively, with 12 bases between them. The CDR3 is made up of 13 amino acids. CDR3 in amino acids: CASSPGKGETQYF. CDR3 bases: TGTGCCAGCTCTCCCGGGAAGGGAGAGACCCAGTACTTC.

This rearrangement joins TRBV5-4 to TRBJ2-1; a possible D gene is TRBD2 (5 bases). Germline values: CDR1 SGHNT, CDR2 YYREEE (reference sequence). Trimming took 4 bases from V and 2 from J, leaving 10 bases between them. The CDR3 is 14 amino acids. The DNA of the CDR3 is TGTGCCAGCAGCCCCAAAGCGGCCTACAATGAGCAGTTCTTC. It encodes CASSPKAAYNEQFF.

This sequence joins TRBV5-6 and TRBJ1-4; 7 nucleotides match TRBD1. This CDR3 region has 15 residues. CDR1 and CDR2 (germline): SGHDT, YYEEEE. With 3 bases clipped from V and 5 bases from J, the junction kept 7 bases outside the gene matches. CDR3 protein: CASSSPGQWNEKLFF. The CDR3 DNA sequence: TGTGCCAGCAGCTCCCCGGGACAGTGGAATGAAAAACTGTTTTTT.

CDR3 DNA sequence: TGTGCCTGGAGCGGGACGGCGGGAGAGGAGACCCAGTACTTC. It yields the protein CAWSGTAGEETQYF. The V call is TRBV30, the J call TRBJ2-5, with 7 bases lining up with TRBD2. CDR1 is GTSNPN and CDR2 is SVGIG in the germline V gene (reference sequence). The CDR3 spans 14 residues. V shed 3 bases, J shed 5 bases, and the junction held 9 bases outside the gene matches.

Here the CDR3 DNA reads TGTGCCAGCACTCCACGGGGGAACACTGAAGCTTTCTTT. This translates into CASTPRGNTEAFF. The V call is TRBV6-6, the J call TRBJ1-1; D is ambiguous. V dropped 7 bases and J dropped 1 base, with 10 bases sitting between them. This CDR3 has 13 amino acids. The germline gives CDR1 MNHNY, CDR2 SVGAGI (reference sequence).

This chain links TRBV6-6 with TRBJ1-2; maybe TRBD1 (5 bases). From germline, CDR1 is MNHNY and CDR2 SVGAGI (reference sequence). Deletions cut 5 bases from V and 8 bases from J, with 21 bases between. There are 15 residues in the CDR3. The CDR3 reads CASSPLGGAEGGYTF. As DNA, the CDR3 is TGTGCCAGCAGTCCCCTTGGAGGGGCTGAGGGGGGCTACACCTTC.

The J gene is TRBJ1-5, the V gene TRBV9; D gene uncertain. CDR3 size: 14 residues. The V end was cut by 0 bases, the J end by 0 bases, with 4 bases between. Germline lookup yields CDR1 SGDLS and CDR2 YYNGEE. CDR3 residues: CASSVGPSNQPQHF. The CDR3 DNA follows: TGTGCCAGCAGCGTAGGGCCTAGCAATCAGCCCCAGCATTTT.

The genes are TRBV24-1 and TRBJ2-3, with D unclear. The ends were cut back, 6 bases at V and 0 bases at J, with 3 bases in the middle. The CDR3 extends over 12 amino acids. Germline CDR1 KGHDR, CDR2 SFDVKD. The CDR3 bases are TGTGCCACCAGTCATAGCACAGATACGCAGTATTTT. The encoded protein is CATSHSTDTQYF.

The V and J genes are TRBV5-5 and TRBJ1-1; tentative D call: TRBD1 (6 bases). This CDR3 comprises 15 residues. Germline V lookup: CDR1 SGHKS, CDR2 YYEKEE (reference sequence). Trimming left V 0 bases short and J 0 bases short, with 9 bases between. The CDR3 here is CASSLGTVMNTEAFF. For the CDR3, the DNA is TGTGCCAGCAGCTTGGGGACAGTCATGAACACTGAAGCTTTCTTT. The whole variable domain, remainder taken from reference TRBV5-5 and TRBJ1-1, is DAGVTQSPTHLIKTRGQQVTLRCSPISGHKSVSWYQQVLGQGPQFIFQYYEKEERGRGNFPDRFSARQFPNYSSELNVNALLLGDSALYLCASSLGTVMNTEAFFGQGTRLTVV.

The chain uses TRBV4-1 and TRBJ2-2; a weak D match, TRBD1 (5 bases). CDR3 size: 18 residues. The V gene lost 3 bases and the J gene lost 0 bases, with 17 bases spanning the gap. Germline values: CDR1 MGHRA, CDR2 YSYEKL. The CDR3 reads CASSHLFGQGANTGELFF. Written as DNA, the CDR3 is TGCGCCAGCAGCCACTTATTCGGGCAGGGCGCGAACACCGGGGAGCTGTTTTTT.

This clone has only one observation. The chain is built from TRBV4-2 and TRBJ1-3; TRBD1 matches 12 bases. The germline gives CDR1 LGHNA, CDR2 YNFKEQ. The ends lost 0 bases at V and 1 base at J; junction bases unmatched: 16. CDR3 length: 22 amino acids. CDR3 bases: TGTGCCAGCAGCCAAGATCTGTTGGGGACAGGGGGCGCAAGTACGTCTGGAAACACCATATATTTT. This translates into CASSQDLLGTGGASTSGNTIYF.

The chain couples TRBV9 to TRBJ1-1; no firm D call. CDR1 and CDR2 from the germline V gene are SGDLS and YYNGEE. Trimming removed 4 bases at V and 1 base at J, with 11 bases between. The CDR3 spans 14 residues. The CDR3, as DNA: TGTGCCAGCAGCTTAAGACTCGAGAACACTGAAGCTTTCTTT. Translated: CASSLRLENTEAFF. The complete variable domain, with remaining parts taken from reference TRBV9 and TRBJ1-1, reads DSGVTQTPKHLITATGQRVTLRCSPRSGDLSVYWYQQSLDQGLQFLIQYYNGEERAKGNILERFSAQQFPDLHSELNLSSLELGDSALYFCASSLRLENTEAFFGQGTRLTVV.

This clone was seen a single time. V is TRBV10-3 and J is TRBJ2-5; D remains unclear. This CDR3 spans 12 amino acids. Deletions cut 3 bases from V and 2 bases from J, with 4 bases between. The germline CDR1 and CDR2 sequences are ENHRY and SYGVKD. In DNA, the CDR3 is TGTGCCATCAGTGACTTTCAAGAGACCCAGTACTTC. Translated: CAISDFQETQYF.

In DNA, the CDR3 is TGTGCCAGTTGCCCTGGTCACAGCTCCTACAATGAGCAGTTCTTC. This sequence encodes CASCPGHSSYNEQFF. This chain joins TRBV19 and TRBJ2-1, with D hard to call. Trimming shortened V by 8 bases and J by 0 bases, and 14 bases separated the two germline ends. Per the germline V gene, CDR1 is LNHDA and CDR2 is SQIVND (reference sequence). CDR3 size: 15 residues.

This chain uses TRBV19 with TRBJ1-6, with D possibly being TRBD1 (6 bases). Germline lookup yields CDR1 LNHDA and CDR2 SQIVND (reference sequence). This CDR3 spans 14 amino acids. With 3 bases removed from V and 6 bases from J, the gap between germline ends came to 9 bases. CDR3 in amino acids: CASSIQGINSPLHF. CDR3 DNA sequence: TGTGCCAGTAGTATCCAGGGGATTAATTCACCCCTCCACTTT. Using reference TRBV19 and TRBJ1-6 for the parts outside the CDR3, the full variable domain is DGGITQSPKYLFRKEGQNVTLSCEQNLNHDAMYWYRQDPGQGLRLIYYSQIVNDFQKGDIAEGYSVSREKKESFPLTVTSAQKNPTAFYLCASSIQGINSPLHFGNGTRLTVT.

The chain uses TRBV6-5 and TRBJ1-2; D not certain. Looked up from germline, CDR1 is MNHEY and CDR2 is SVGAGI. The germline V and J ends were trimmed by 2 bases and 2 bases, with 12 bases remaining between them. This CDR3 is built from 15 residues. The CDR3 DNA sequence: TGTGCCAGCAGTTACGGGCAGATGTCCAACTATGGCTACACCTTC. It specifies CASSYGQMSNYGYTF.

The rearrangement joins TRBV20-1 to TRBJ2-1, with 9 bases identical to TRBD2. The V segment lost 3 bases and the J segment 10 bases; nucleotides outside the gene matches: 16. Per the germline V gene, CDR1 is DFQATT and CDR2 is SNEGSKA (reference sequence). This CDR3 spans 16 amino acids. The CDR3: CSASNLETSGQPEQFF. CDR3 coding DNA: TGCAGTGCTAGTAATTTGGAGACTAGCGGACAGCCGGAGCAGTTCTTC.

The CDR3 nucleotides read TGTGCCAGCTCACGGGACAGGAGCTCCTACGAGCAGTACTTC. This gives the protein CASSRDRSSYEQYF. The chain has TRBV18 and TRBJ2-7; 8 positions match TRBD1. The CDR3 runs to 14 residues. After removal of 4 bases from V and 0 bases from J, the junction contained 2 bases not matched to a gene. Germline values: CDR1 KGHSH, CDR2 LQKENI.

This chain uses TRBV2 with TRBJ1-6; 7 nucleotides line up with TRBD1. The CDR3 has 15 amino acids. Germline V gene sequence: CDR1 SNHLY, CDR2 FYNNEI. Trimming at V came to 7 bases and at J to 4 bases, leaving 7 bases not matched to a gene. The CDR3 coding sequence is TGTGCCAGCATCGGTACAGGGGCTTATAATTCACCCCTCCACTTT. Translating gives CASIGTGAYNSPLHF.

The chain employs TRBV6-6 and TRBJ2-3, with D maybe TRBD1 (5 bases). Trimming took off 6 bases at V and 6 bases at J, with 10 bases between the two ends. Looked up from germline, CDR1 is MNHNY and CDR2 is SVGAGI (reference sequence). CDR3 length: 12 amino acids. CDR3 nucleotide sequence: TGTGCCAGCAGGACCTCAGGGGATACGCAGTATTTT. Translated: CASRTSGDTQYF.

The chain couples TRBV10-1 to TRBJ2-3; TRBD1 might be the D (6 bases). Germline V lookup: CDR1 WNHNN, CDR2 SYGVQD (reference sequence). The CDR3 totals 14 residues. With 4 bases removed from V and 2 bases from J, the gap between germline ends came to 10 bases. Here the CDR3 reads CASSGGHATDTQYF. The CDR3 DNA sequence: TGCGCCAGCAGTGGGGGACATGCCACAGATACGCAGTATTTT.